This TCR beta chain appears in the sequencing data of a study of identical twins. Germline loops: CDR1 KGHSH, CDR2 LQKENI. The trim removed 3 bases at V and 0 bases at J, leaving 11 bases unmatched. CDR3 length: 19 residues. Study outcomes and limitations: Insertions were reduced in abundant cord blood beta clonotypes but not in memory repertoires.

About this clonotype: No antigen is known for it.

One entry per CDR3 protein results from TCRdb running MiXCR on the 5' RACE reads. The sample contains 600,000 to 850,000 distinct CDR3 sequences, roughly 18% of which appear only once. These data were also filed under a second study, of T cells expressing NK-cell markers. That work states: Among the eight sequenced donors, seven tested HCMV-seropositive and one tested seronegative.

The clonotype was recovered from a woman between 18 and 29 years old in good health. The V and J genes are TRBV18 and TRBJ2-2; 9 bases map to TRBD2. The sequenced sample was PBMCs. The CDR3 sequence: CASSPNPPSGVTNTGELFF. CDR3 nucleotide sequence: TGTGCCAGCTCACCCAACCCTCCTAGCGGGGTAACGAACACCGGGGAGCTGTTTTTT.